This T cell receptor beta chain was profiled in a study of T cells in Graves' hyperthyroidism and ophthalmopathy. Overall study findings and caveats: Blood shared most expanded thyroid clonotypes above 0.001.

Authors of the study amplified TCR beta CDR3 regions from RNA transcripts. The HTBI primer set drove a first-round RT-PCR of the TCR CDR3. TCRdb itself ran the multiplex PCR reads through MiXCR, one entry per CDR3 protein. Seen here are about 690,000 distinct CDR3 sequences, around a sixth observed once, and the top ten hold 15% to 19%. As to this clonotype: Its target is not known.

Exclusion of a patient resulted from uncontrolled infection, other autoimmune disease, pregnancy or lactation. Used for diagnoses were clinical symptoms, serum thyroxine and TRAb, thyroid ultrasound and orbital computed tomography. The CDR3 runs to 15 residues. Unmatched junction bases numbered 6, after V lost 4 bases and J lost 3 bases. The V gene's germline CDR1 is SGDLS and CDR2 YYNGEE. The TCR originated in a man in his forties or fifties with Graves' hyperthyroidism. Sequenced input: blood. V usage is TRBV9 and J usage is TRBJ2-1; 8 bases match TRBD1. This chain's CDR3 is CASSPHRGFYNEQFF. In DNA form, the CDR3 reads TGTGCCAGCAGCCCACACAGGGGGTTCTACAATGAGCAGTTCTTC.